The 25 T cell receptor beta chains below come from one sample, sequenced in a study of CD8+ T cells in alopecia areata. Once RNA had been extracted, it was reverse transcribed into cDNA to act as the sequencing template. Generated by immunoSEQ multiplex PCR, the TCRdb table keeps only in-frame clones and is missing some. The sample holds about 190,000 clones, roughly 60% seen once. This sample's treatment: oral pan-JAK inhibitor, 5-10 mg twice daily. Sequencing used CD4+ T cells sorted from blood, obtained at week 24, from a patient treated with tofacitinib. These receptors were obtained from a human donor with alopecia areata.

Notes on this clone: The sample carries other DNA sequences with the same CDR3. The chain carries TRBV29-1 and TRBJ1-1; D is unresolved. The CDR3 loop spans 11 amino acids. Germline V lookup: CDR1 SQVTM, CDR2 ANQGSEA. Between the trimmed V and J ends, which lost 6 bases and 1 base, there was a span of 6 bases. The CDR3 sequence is CSVEGNTEAFF. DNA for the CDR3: TGCAGCGTCGAGGGGAACACTGAAGCTTTCTTT.

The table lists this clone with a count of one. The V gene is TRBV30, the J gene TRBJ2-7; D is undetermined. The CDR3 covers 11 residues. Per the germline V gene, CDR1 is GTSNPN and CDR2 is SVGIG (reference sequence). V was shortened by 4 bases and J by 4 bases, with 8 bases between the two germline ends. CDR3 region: CAWKSDYEQYF. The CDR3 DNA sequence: TGTGCCTGGAAATCGGATTACGAGCAGTACTTC.

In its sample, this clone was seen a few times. CDR3 in amino acids: CASSRRDSSDTQYF. In DNA form, the CDR3 reads TGTGCCAGCAGTAGACGGGACAGTTCAGATACGCAGTATTTT. The rearrangement links TRBV27 to TRBJ2-3, with 7 bases aligning to TRBD1. The V and J ends lost 5 bases and 4 bases, in that order; junction bases with no gene match: 6. Germline CDR1 MNHEY, CDR2 SMNVEV (reference sequence). CDR3 length equals 14 residues.

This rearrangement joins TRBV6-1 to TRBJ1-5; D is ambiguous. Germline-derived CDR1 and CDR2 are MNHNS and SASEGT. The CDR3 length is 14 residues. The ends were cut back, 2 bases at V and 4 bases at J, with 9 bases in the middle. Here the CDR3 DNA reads TGTGCCAGCAGTGAACGGGCGGGAAATCAGCCCCAGCATTTT. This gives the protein CASSERAGNQPQHF.

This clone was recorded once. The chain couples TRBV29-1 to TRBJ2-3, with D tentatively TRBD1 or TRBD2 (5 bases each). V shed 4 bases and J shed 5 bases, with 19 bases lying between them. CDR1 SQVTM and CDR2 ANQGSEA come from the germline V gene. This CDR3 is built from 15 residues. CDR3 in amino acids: CSVVWTLHRGDTQYF. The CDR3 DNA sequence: TGCAGCGTTGTTTGGACACTTCATCGGGGAGATACGCAGTATTTT.

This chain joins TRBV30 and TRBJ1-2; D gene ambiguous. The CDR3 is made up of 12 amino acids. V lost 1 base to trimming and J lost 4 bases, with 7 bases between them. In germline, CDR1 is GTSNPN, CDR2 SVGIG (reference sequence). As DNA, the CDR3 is TGTGCCTGGAGTGAACAGAGCTATGGCTACACCTTC. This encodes CAWSEQSYGYTF.

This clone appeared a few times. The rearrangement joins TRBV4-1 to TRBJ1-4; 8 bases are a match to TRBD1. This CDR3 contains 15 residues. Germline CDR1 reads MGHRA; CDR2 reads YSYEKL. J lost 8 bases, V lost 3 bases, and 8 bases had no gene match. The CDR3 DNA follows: TGCGCCAGCAGCCATGCCGGGACAGGTGGCGAAAAACTGTTTTTT. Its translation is CASSHAGTGGEKLFF.

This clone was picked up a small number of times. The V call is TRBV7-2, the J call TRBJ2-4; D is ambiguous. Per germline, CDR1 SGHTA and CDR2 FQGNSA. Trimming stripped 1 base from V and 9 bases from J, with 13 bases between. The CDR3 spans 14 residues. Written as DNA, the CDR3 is TGTGCCAGCAGCTTAGACTCAAACTGGGGCATTCAGTACTTC. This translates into CASSLDSNWGIQYF.

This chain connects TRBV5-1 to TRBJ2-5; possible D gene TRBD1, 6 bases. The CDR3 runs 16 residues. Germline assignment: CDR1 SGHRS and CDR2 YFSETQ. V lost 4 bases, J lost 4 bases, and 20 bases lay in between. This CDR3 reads CASSRAGQRLRETQYF. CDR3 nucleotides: TGCGCCAGCAGCCGCGCAGGACAGCGTCTTCGAGAGACCCAGTACTTC.

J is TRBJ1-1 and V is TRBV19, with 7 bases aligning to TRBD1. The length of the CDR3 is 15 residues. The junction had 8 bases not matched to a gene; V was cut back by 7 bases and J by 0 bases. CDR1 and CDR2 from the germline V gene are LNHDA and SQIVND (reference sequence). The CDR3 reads CASIPQTGLNTEAFF. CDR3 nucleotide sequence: TGTGCCAGTATCCCCCAGACAGGGCTGAACACTGAAGCTTTCTTT.

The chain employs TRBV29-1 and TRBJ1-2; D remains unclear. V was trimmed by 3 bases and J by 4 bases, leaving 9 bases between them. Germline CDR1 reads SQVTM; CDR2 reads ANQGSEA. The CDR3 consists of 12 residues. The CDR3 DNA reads TGCAGCGTTGATGCAGTGATCTATGGCTACACCTTC. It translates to CSVDAVIYGYTF.

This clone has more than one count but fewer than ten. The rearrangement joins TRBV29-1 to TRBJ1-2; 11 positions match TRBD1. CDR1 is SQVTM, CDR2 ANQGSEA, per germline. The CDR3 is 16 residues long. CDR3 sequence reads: CATGKLGQGVGDGYTF. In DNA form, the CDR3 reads TGCGCGACCGGCAAGTTGGGACAGGGGGTAGGGGATGGCTACACCTTC.

The CDR3 DNA sequence: TGTGCCACCAGCAGAGTTTTGGGAGCGGGGGGAAACGAGCAGTACTTC. It yields the protein CATSRVLGAGGNEQYF. The genes are TRBV15 and TRBJ2-7, with 9 bases matching TRBD2. The CDR3 consists of 16 residues. After removal of 1 base from V and 5 bases from J, the junction contained 9 bases not matched to a gene. CDR1 is LNHNV and CDR2 is YYDKDF in the germline V gene (reference sequence).

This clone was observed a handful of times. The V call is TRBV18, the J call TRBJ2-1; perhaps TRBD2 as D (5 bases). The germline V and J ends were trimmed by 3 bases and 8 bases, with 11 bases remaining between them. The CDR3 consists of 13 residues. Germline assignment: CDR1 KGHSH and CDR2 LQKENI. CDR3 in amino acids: CASSPPGDHEQFF. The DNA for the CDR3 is TGTGCCAGCTCACCGCCCGGGGATCATGAGCAGTTCTTC.

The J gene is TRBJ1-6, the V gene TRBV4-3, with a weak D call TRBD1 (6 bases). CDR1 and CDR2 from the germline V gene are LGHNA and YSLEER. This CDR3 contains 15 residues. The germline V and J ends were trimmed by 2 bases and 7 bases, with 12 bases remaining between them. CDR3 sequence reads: CASSQLQGGNSPLHF. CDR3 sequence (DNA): TGCGCCAGCAGCCAACTACAGGGAGGGAATTCACCCCTCCACTTT.

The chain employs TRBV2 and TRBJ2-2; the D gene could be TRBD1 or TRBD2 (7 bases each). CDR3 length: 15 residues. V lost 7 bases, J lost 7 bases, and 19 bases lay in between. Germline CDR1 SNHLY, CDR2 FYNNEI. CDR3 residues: CASTDRQGGIGELFF. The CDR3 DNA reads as TGTGCCAGCACCGATAGACAGGGAGGGATCGGGGAGCTGTTTTTT. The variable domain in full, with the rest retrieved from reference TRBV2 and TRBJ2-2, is EPEVTQTPSHQVTQMGQEVILRCVPISNHLYFYWYRQILGQKVEFLVSFYNNEISEKSEIFDDQFSVERPDGSNFTLKIRSTKLEDSAMYFCASTDRQGGIGELFFGEGSRLTVL.

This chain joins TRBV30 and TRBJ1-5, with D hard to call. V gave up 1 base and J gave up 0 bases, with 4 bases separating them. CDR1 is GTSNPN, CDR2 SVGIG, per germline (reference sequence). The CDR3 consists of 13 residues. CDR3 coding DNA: TGTGCCTGGAGTGCGGCTAGCAATCAGCCCCAGCATTTT. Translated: CAWSAASNQPQHF.

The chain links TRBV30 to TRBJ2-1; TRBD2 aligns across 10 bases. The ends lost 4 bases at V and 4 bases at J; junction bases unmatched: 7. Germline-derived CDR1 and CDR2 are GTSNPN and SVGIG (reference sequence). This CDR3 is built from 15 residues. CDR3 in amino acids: CAWNSGGQRYNEQFF. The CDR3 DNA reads TGTGCCTGGAATAGCGGGGGGCAGCGGTACAATGAGCAGTTCTTC.

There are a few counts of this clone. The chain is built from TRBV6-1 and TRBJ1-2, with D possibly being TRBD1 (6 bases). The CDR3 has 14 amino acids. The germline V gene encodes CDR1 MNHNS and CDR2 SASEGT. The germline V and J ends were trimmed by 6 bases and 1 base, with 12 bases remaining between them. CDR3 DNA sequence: TGTGCCAGCAGAGCCAGGGGCGATAACTATGGCTACACCTTC. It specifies CASRARGDNYGYTF.

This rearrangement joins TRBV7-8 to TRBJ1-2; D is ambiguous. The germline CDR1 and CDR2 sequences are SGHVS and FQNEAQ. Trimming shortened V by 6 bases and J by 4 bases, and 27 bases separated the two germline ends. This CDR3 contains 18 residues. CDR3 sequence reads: CASRSNPPGGFEFYGYTF. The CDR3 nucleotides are TGTGCCAGCAGGTCTAACCCTCCCGGTGGTTTCGAGTTCTATGGCTACACCTTC.

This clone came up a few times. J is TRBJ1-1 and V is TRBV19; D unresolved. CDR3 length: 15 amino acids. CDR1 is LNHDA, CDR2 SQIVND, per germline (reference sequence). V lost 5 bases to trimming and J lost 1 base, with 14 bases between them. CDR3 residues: CASSFIGLRNTEAFF. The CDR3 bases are TGTGCCAGTAGTTTCATCGGGCTTCGGAACACTGAAGCTTTCTTT.

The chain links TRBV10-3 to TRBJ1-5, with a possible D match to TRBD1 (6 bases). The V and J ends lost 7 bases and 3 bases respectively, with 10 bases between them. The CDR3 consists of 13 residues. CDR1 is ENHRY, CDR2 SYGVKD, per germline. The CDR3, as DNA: TGTGCCATCACGGACAGTTACAATCAGCCCCAGCATTTT. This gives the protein CAITDSYNQPQHF.

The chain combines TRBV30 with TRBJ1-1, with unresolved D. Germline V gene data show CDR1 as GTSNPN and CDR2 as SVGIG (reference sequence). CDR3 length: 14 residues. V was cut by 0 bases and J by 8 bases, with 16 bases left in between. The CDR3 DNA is TGTGCCTGGAGTGTCGTTTTTCTGGGAAAAGAAGCTTTCTTT. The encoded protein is CAWSVVFLGKEAFF.

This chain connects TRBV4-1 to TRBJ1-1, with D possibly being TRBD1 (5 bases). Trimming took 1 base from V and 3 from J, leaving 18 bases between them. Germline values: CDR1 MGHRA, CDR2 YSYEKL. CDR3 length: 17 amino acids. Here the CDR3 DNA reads TGCGCCAGCAGCCAAGTGGACCCTTCGGGGCCCCACACTGAAGCTTTCTTT. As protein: CASSQVDPSGPHTEAFF.

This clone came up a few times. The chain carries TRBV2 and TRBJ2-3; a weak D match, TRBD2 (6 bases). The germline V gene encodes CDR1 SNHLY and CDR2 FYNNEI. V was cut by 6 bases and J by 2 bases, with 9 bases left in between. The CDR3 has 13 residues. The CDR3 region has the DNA TGTGCCAGCAGGGAGGGAATCACAGATACGCAGTATTTT. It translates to CASREGITDTQYF.